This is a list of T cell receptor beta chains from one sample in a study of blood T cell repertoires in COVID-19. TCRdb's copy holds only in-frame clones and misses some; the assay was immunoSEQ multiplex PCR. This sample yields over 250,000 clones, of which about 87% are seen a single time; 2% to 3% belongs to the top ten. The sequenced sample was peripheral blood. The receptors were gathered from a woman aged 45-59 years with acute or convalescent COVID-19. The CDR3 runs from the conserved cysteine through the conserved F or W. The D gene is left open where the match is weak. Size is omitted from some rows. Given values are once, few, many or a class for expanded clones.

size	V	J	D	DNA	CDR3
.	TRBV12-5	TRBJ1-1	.	TGTGCTAGTGGTTTGCAGGGCGTCACTGAAGCTTTCTTT	CASGLQGVTEAFF
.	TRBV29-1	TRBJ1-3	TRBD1	TGCAGCGTTGGACAGGGGGCGAATCGGGCCATATATTTT	CSVGQGANRAIYF
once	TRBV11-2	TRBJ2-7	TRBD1	TGTGCCAGCAGCAGGACAGGGTCCGAGCAGTACTTC	CASSRTGSEQYF
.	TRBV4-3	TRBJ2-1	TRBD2	TGCGCCAGCAGGGGGGGGGATGAGCAGTTCTTC	CASRGGDEQFF
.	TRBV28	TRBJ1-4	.	TGTGCCAGCTATAAGGGGGGGGAAAAACTGTTTTTT	CASYKGGEKLFF
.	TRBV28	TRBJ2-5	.	TGTGCCAGCAGTTTGTGGGCCCAAGAGACCCAGTACTTC	CASSLWAQETQYF
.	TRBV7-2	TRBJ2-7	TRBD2	TGTGCCAGCAGCTTACGGTGGACTAGCGCAACCATACGGCCCGACGAGCAGTACTTC	CASSLRWTSATIRPDEQYF
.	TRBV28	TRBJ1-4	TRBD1	TGTGCCAGCAGACGACGGACAGGGGGGAATGAAAAACTGTTTTTT	CASRRRTGGNEKLFF
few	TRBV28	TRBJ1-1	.	TGTGCCAGCAGTTTATCAGGGACTGAAGCTTTCTTT	CASSLSGTEAFF
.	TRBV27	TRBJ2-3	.	TGTGCCAGCAGTTTATACGGGCAGGGTGGAGATACGCAGTATTTT	CASSLYGQGGDTQYF
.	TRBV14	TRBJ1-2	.	TGTGCCAGCAGCCAAGATCATGGGGACAAGGGCTACACCTTC	CASSQDHGDKGYTF
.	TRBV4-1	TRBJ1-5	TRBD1	TGCGCCAGCAGCCAACCTGGGGGACAGGGGGTTCAGCCCCAGCATTTT	CASSQPGGQGVQPQHF
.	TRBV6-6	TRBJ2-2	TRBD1	TGTGCCAGCAGGCGTATCCGGGACAGGAACACCGGGGAGCTGTTTTTT	CASRRIRDRNTGELFF
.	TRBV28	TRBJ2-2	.	TGTGCCAGCAGTCCGGGGAGGGCAGGGGTCGTCCCTACGGGGGAGACCGGGGAGCTGTTTTTT	CASSPGRAGVVPTGETGELFF
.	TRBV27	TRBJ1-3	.	TGTGCCAGCAGTCCAGGTTTAAGAGCTGGAAACACCATATATTTT	CASSPGLRAGNTIYF
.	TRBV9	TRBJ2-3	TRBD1	TGTGCCAGCAGCCCCCGACGGGACAGCCCTACAGATACGCAGTATTTT	CASSPRRDSPTDTQYF
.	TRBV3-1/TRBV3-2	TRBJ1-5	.	TGTGCCAGCAGCAAAGCCGGGAGCAATCAGCCCCAGCATTTT	CASSKAGSNQPQHF
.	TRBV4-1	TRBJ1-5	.	TGCGCCAGCAGCCAAGATTTGCCGGGTAGCAATCAGCCCCAGCATTTT	CASSQDLPGSNQPQHF
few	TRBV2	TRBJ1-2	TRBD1	TGTGCCAGCAGTGTTGCGACAGGGGAGGTAGGCTACACCTTC	CASSVATGEVGYTF
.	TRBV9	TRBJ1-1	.	TGTGCCAGCAGCGTATTCGAGGCGCACACTGAAGCTTTCTTT	CASSVFEAHTEAFF